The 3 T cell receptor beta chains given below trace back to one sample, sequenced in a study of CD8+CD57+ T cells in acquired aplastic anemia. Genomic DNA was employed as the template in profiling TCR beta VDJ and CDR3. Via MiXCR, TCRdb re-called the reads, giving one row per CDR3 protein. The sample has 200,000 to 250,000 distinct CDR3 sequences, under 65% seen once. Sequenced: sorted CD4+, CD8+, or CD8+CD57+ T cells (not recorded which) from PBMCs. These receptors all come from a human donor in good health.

CDR3 coding DNA: TGTGCCAGCAGACAGGACTCCTACGAGCAGTACTTC. It is translated as CASRQDSYEQYF. This chain connects TRBV7-9 to TRBJ2-7; possibly TRBD1 for D (5 bases). Between the trimmed V and J ends, which lost 6 bases and 0 bases, there was a span of 6 bases. CDR3 length: 12 residues. The germline V gene encodes CDR1 SEHNR and CDR2 FQNEAQ (reference sequence).

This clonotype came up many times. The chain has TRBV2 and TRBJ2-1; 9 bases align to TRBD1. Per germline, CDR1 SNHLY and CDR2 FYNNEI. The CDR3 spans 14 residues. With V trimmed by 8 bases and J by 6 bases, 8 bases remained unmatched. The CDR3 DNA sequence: TGTGCCAGCTTTGGACAGGGGACGACCAATGAGCAGTTCTTC. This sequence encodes CASFGQGTTNEQFF.

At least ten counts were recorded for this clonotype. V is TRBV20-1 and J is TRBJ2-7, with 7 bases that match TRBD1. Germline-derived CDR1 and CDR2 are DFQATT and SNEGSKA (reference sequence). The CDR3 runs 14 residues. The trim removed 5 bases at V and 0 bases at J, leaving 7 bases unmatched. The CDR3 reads CSAYDRDNSYEQYF. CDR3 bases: TGCAGTGCTTACGACAGGGATAACTCCTACGAGCAGTACTTC.